These T cell receptor beta chains were read from a single sample in a study of cytomegalovirus exposure and HLA in healthy donors. The method was immunoSEQ multiplex PCR; TCRdb's version includes in-frame clones alone and lacks a portion of them. This sample has about 81,000 clones, with around 80% found just once. The sequenced sample consisted of PBMCs. The source is a man aged 45-60 years in good health and CMV-seropositive. Each CDR3 is given with its conserved first and last residue. D genes are given only for firm matches. Rows give clone size only sometimes, using once, few, many, or a class for an expanded clone.

-	TRBD1	TRBV18	TRBJ1-4	TGTGCCAGCGCCGACAGGGGATACGAAAAACTGTTTTTT	CASADRGYEKLFF
-	-	TRBV5-1	TRBJ2-5	TGCGCCAGCAGCTTGGGTGGGGCCGAGACCCAGTACTTC	CASSLGGAETQYF
-	-	TRBV7-2	TRBJ2-1	TGTGCCAGCAGCTTAGGATCCCTCTCGGGGAGCTCCTACAATGAGCAGTTCTTC	CASSLGSLSGSSYNEQFF
-	-	TRBV6-5	TRBJ2-7	TGTGCCAGCAGTTACTCTAAGCGCTACGAGCAGTACTTC	CASSYSKRYEQYF
-	-	TRBV5-1	TRBJ2-3	TGCGCCAGCAGCTTGAAGGAGGTAGTTGTCCCAGATACGCAGTATTTT	CASSLKEVVVPDTQYF
-	-	TRBV6-6	TRBJ1-4	TGTGCCAGCAACCTGGACAGCTTAAATGAAAAACTGTTTTTT	CASNLDSLNEKLFF
-	TRBD1	TRBV19	TRBJ1-2	TGTGCCAGTAGTATCTGGGAAACAGGGGGCTATGGCTACACCTTC	CASSIWETGGYGYTF
few	-	TRBV14	TRBJ2-6	TGTGCCAGCAGCCAAGTTCAGGCGCGCTCTGGGGCCAACGGCCTGACTTTC	CASSQVQARSGANGLTF
few	TRBD2	TRBV7-9	TRBJ2-5	TGTGCCAGCAGCTGGACTAGAGAAGAGACCCAGTACTTC	CASSWTREETQYF
-	TRBD2	TRBV6-5	TRBJ2-7	TGTGCCAGCAGAGGGACTAGCGGCTCCTACGAGCAGTACTTC	CASRGTSGSYEQYF
-	-	TRBV25-1	TRBJ2-7	TGTGCCAGCGCAGACGGCGCTAGGACCTACGAGCAGTACTTC	CASADGARTYEQYF
few	TRBD1	TRBV11-3	TRBJ1-3	TGTGCCAGCAGCTTGACTGGACAGGGGGCAGGAAACACCATATATTTT	CASSLTGQGAGNTIYF
few	TRBD2	TRBV27	TRBJ2-1	TGTGCCAGCAGTCGTCCGGGACTAGCTGGCGATGAGCAGTTCTTC	CASSRPGLAGDEQFF
-	-	TRBV27	TRBJ2-7	TGTGCCAGCAGACCGGGACACTCCTACGAGCAGTACTTC	CASRPGHSYEQYF
-	-	TRBV2	TRBJ2-3	TGTGCCAGCAGGCAGGTGGGGACTAGCACAGATACGCAGTATTTT	CASRQVGTSTDTQYF
-	TRBD2	TRBV19	TRBJ2-5	TGTGCCAGTAGGACTAGCGGGGGCCTCGGGGAGACCCAGTACTTC	CASRTSGGLGETQYF
-	-	TRBV7-9	TRBJ2-7	TGTTCCAGCAGCTTACCGGTAGCCTACGAGCAGTACTTC	CSSSLPVAYEQYF
-	TRBD2	TRBV6-1	TRBJ2-1	TGTGCCAGCAGTTCCGGCGGGGGGGCAAATGAGCAGTTCTTC	CASSSGGGANEQFF